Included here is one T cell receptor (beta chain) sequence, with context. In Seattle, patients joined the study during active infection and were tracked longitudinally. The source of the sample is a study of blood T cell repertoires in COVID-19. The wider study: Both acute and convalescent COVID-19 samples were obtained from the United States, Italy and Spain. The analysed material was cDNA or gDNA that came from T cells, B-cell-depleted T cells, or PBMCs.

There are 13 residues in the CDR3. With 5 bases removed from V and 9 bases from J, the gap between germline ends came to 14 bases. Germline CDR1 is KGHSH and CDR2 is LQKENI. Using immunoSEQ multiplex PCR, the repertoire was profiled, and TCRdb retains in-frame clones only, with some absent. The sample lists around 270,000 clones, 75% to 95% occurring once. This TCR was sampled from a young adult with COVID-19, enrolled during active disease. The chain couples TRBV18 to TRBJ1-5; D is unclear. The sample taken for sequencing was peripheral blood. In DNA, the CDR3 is TGTGCCAGCTCAAATGACCGGGGAGGGCCCCAGCATTTT. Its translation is CASSNDRGGPQHF.